The next 2 T cell receptor beta chains were all read from a single sample in a study of radiotherapy plus CTLA-4 blockade in lung cancer. The method was immunoSEQ multiplex PCR; TCRdb's version includes in-frame clones alone and lacks a portion of them. The sample lists 50,000 or so clones; 76% were seen once. The specimen comprised peripheral blood, sampled from a patient treated with radiotherapy plus ipilimumab. The source of these receptors is a human donor with non-small cell lung cancer who had stable disease on radiotherapy plus ipilimumab.

The chain joins TRBV9 to TRBJ1-2; D is unresolved. Germline values: CDR1 SGDLS, CDR2 YYNGEE. Trimming left V 0 bases short and J 10 bases short, with 16 bases between. The CDR3 length is 14 residues. The DNA for the CDR3 is TGTGCCAGCAGCGTAGCTGTGGGAGTTAGTACCTACACCTTC. Its protein product is CASSVAVGVSTYTF.

The chain combines TRBV28 with TRBJ2-3; 7 positions match TRBD2. The length of the CDR3 is 14 residues. Germline CDR1 is MDHEN and CDR2 is SYDVKM. Trimming took 0 bases from V and 4 from J; bases not matched to a gene: 1. CDR3 sequence (DNA): TGTGCCAGCAGTTTATGGGGGGGGGCAGATACGCAGTATTTT. This translates into CASSLWGGADTQYF.